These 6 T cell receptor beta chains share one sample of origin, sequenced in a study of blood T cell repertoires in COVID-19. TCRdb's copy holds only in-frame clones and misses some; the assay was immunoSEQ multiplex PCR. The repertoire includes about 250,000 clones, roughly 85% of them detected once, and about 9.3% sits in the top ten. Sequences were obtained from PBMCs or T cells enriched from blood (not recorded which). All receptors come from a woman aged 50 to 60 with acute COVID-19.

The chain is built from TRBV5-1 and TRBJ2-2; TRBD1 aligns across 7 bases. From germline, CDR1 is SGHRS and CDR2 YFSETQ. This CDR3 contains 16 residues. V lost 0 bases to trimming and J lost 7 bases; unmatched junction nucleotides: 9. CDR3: CASSLVVQGTSGELFF. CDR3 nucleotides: TGCGCCAGCAGCTTGGTAGTACAGGGGACGAGCGGGGAGCTGTTTTTT.

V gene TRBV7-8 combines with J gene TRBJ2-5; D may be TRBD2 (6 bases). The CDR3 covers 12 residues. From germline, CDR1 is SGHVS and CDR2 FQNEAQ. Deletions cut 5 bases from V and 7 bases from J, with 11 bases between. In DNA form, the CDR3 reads TGTGCCAGCAGCCCGCCCGGGGGGACCCAGTACTTC. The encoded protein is CASSPPGGTQYF. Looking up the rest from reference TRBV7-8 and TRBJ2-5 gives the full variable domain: GAGVSQSPRYKVAKRGQDVALRCDPISGHVSLFWYQQALGQGPEFLTYFQNEAQLDKSGLPSDRFFAERPEGSVSTLKIQRTQQEDSAVYLCASSPPGGTQYFGPGTRLLVL.

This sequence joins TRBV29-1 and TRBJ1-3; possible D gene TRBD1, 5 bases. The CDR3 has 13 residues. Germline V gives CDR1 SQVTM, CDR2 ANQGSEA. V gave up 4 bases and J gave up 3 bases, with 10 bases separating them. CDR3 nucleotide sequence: TGCAGCGTTGTTCAGGGAAGTGGAAACACCATATATTTT. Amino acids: CSVVQGSGNTIYF.

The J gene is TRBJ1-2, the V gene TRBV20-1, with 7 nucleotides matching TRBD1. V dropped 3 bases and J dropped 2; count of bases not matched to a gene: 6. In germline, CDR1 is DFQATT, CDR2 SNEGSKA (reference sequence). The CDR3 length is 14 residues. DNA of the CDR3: TGCAGTGCTAGTACAGGGGCGTCGAACTATGGCTACACCTTC. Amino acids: CSASTGASNYGYTF.

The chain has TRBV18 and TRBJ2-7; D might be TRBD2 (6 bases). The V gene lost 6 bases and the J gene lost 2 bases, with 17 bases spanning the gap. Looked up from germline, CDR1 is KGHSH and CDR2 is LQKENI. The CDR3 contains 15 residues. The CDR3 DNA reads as TGTGCCAGCTCCCCTACCGGGACTGCAGCCTACGAGCAGTACTTC. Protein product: CASSPTGTAAYEQYF.

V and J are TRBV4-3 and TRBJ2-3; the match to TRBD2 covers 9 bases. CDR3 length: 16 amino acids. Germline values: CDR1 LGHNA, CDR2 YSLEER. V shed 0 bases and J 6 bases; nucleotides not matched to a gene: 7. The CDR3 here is CASSQDVSGGRDTQYF. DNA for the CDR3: TGCGCCAGCAGCCAAGATGTTAGCGGGGGAAGGGATACGCAGTATTTT.